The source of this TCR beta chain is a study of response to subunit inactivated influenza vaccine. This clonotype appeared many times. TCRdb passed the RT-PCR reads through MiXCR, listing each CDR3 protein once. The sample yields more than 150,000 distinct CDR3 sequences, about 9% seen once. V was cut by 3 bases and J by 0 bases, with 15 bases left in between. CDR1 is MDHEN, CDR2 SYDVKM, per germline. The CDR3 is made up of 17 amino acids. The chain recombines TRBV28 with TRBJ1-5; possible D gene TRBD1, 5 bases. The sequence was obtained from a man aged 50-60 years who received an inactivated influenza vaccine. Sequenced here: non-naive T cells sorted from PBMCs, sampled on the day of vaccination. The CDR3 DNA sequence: TGTGCCAGCAGTTTTAGTCAGGGAAGGTATAGCAATCAGCCCCAGCATTTT. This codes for CASSFSQGRYSNQPQHF.